Sequencing of this T cell receptor (beta chain) was carried out in a study of blood T cell repertoires in COVID-19. Study-level background: Italy, Spain and the United States were the sources of the convalescent and acute COVID-19 samples.

As processed by the authors: How many nucleated cells were present was estimated from reference gene primer amplification. The method was immunoSEQ multiplex PCR; TCRdb's version includes in-frame clones alone and lacks a portion of them. Clone size and the V and J calls come from that table; the DNA yielded D and trimming. Of about 160,000 clones listed, approximately 91% are singletons. What was sequenced was peripheral blood. The receptor was isolated from a man younger than 35 with acute or convalescent COVID-19.

The CDR3 loop is CASSPLQGNVAEAFF. The CDR3 nucleotides are TGTGCCAGCAGCCCTCTACAGGGGAACGTAGCTGAAGCTTTCTTT. This chain uses TRBV7-2 with TRBJ1-1; TRBD1 matches at 7 bases. The CDR3 is 15 residues long. Germline CDR1 and CDR2: SGHTA and FQGNSA. The trim removed 5 bases at V and 6 bases at J, leaving 12 bases unmatched.